This TCR beta chain was profiled in a study of metastatic and nonmetastatic thyroid tumors. Study-level background: Samples came from malignant and benign thyroid patients, and repertoires were compared across blood and tumor or nodule tissue. Points from the study as a whole: Across blood and tumor, TCR beta diversity in malignant thyroid tumors was reportedly significantly higher than in benign nodules.

In the source study's methods: Differences in CDR3 between clinicopathological groups were drawn on to build a classifier intended to discriminate distant-metastatic papillary thyroid cancer patients. From the PCR reads, TCRdb re-called clones with MiXCR. V and J calls and clone size were set by TCRdb, not the authors. The top ten hold 3.6% of the sample, which has about 92,000 clones, more than 13% seen once. Patients underwent thyroid surgery, and none had received any treatment before it. Trimming cost V 1 base and J 10 bases; bases outside gene matches: 9. CDR3 length: 15 amino acids. CDR1 SGHTA and CDR2 FQGNSA come from the germline V gene. With respect to this clone: The antigen is unknown. One base away lies a much larger clone, so this may be a sequencing read error.

The sample taken for sequencing was blood. The clonotype originates from a female donor with papillary thyroid cancer or a benign thyroid nodule (not recorded which). Some clones in this sample may be carry-over from other donors' samples. The V call is TRBV7-2, the J call TRBJ2-5; 10 nucleotides align to TRBD2. The DNA for the CDR3 is TGTGCCAGCAGCTTAGAGCTAGCGGGGGTGCGGGACCAGTACTTC. Its protein is CASSLELAGVRDQYF.